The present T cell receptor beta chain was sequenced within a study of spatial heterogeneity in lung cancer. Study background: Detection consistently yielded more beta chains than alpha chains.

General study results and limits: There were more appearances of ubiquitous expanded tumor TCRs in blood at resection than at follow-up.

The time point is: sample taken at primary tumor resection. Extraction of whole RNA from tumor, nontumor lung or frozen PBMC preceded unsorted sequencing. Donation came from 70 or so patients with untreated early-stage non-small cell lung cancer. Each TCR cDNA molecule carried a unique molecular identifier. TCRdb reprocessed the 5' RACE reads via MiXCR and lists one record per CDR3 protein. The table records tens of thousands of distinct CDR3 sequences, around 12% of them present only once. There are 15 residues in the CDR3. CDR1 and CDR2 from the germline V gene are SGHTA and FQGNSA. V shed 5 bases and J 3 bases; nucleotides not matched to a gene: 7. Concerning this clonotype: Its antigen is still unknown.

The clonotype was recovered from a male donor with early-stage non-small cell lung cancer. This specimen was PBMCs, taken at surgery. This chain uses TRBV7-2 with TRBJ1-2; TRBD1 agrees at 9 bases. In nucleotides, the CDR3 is TGTGCCAGCAGCCGAGGGGGACAGGGAGACTATGGCTACACCTTC. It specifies CASSRGGQGDYGYTF.